This T cell receptor (beta chain) comes out of a study of blood T cell repertoires in COVID-19. Study-wide context: PBMCs, B-cell-depleted T cells, or T cells provided the cDNA or gDNA that made up the material.

The assay was immunoSEQ multiplex PCR, and TCRdb's table has in-frame clones only and misses some. The repertoire holds around 150,000 clones, with about 81% as singletons. Living in 24 US areas, the participants were between 18 and 89 years of age. Clinical history as reported by participants underpinned cohort assignment. For recovered donors of Cohort 3, there were two negative PCRs, clearance, or symptom resolution. This TCR came from a man in his fifties who had recovered from COVID-19. Source material: PBMCs or T cells enriched from blood (not recorded which).

The CDR3 loop reads CASSFSVAGGNEQFF. The CDR3 nucleotides are TGCGCCAGCAGCTTTAGTGTAGCGGGGGGCAATGAGCAGTTCTTC. This chain links TRBV5-1 with TRBJ2-1; 10 bases match TRBD2. The CDR3 length is 15 residues. The germline gives CDR1 SGHRS, CDR2 YFSETQ. V was clipped by 2 bases and J by 6 bases; unmatched bases: 5.